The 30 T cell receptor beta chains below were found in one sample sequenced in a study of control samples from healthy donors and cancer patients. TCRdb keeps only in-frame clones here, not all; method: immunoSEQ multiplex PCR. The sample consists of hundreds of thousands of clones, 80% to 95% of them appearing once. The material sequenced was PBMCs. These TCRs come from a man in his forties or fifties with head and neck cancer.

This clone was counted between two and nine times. Written as DNA, the CDR3 is TGTGCCAGCAGAACACTGGGACAGGACGGGGGAGCTTTCTTT. Translating it yields CASRTLGQDGGAFF. This chain connects TRBV6-5 to TRBJ1-1; 8 positions match TRBD1. Germline V gives CDR1 MNHEY, CDR2 SVGAGI. Trimming cost V 6 bases and J 10 bases; bases outside gene matches: 13. The CDR3 loop spans 14 amino acids.

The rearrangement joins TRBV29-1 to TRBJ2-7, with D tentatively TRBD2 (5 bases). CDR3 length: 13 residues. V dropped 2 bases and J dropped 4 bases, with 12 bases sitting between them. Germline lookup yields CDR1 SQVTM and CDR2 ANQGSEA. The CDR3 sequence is CSVEPLGGYEQYF. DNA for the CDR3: TGCAGCGTTGAACCCCTAGGAGGTTACGAGCAGTACTTC.

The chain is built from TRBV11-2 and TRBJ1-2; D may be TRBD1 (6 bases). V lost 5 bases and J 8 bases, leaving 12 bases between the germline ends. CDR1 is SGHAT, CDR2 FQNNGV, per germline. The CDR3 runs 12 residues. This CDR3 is CASSAHRVGYTF. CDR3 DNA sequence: TGTGCCAGCAGCGCCCACAGGGTCGGCTACACCTTC.

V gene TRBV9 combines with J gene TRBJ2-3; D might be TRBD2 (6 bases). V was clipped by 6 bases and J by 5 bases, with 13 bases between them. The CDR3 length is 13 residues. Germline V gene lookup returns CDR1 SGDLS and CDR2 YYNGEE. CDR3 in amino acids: CASKAGQEDTQYF. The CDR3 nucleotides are TGTGCCAGCAAGGCGGGGCAGGAAGATACGCAGTATTTT.

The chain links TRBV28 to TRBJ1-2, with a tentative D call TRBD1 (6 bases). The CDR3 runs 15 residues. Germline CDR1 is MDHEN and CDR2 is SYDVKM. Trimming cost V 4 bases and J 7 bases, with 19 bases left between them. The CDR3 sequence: CASSSPKAGAGGYTF. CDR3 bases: TGTGCCAGCAGTTCCCCCAAGGCAGGGGCCGGTGGCTACACCTTC.

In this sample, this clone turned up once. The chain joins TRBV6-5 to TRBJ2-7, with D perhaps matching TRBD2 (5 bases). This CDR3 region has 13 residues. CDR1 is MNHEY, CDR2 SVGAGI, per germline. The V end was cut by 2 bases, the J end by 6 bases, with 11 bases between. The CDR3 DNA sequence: TGTGCCAGCAGTTACGTCCACGGGGTCGAGCAGTACTTC. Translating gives CASSYVHGVEQYF.

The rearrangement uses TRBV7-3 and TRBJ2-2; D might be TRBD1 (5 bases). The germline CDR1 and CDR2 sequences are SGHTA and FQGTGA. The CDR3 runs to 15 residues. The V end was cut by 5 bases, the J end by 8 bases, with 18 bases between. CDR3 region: CASSTSPFSGGELFF. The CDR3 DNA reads TGTGCCAGCAGCACATCCCCCTTCTCAGGGGGGGAGCTGTTTTTT.

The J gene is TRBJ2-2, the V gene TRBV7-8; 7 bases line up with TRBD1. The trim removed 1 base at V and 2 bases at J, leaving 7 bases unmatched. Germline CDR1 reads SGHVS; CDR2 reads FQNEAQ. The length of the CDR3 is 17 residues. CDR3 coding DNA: TGTGCCAGCAGCTTAGGGGGGTCAGGGGGAAACACCGGGGAGCTGTTTTTT. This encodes CASSLGGSGGNTGELFF.

The CDR3 nucleotides read TGTGCCAGCAGTTCACGGGACAGAATGCCCGATACGCAGTATTTT. Its protein is CASSSRDRMPDTQYF. The chain employs TRBV28 and TRBJ2-3; 7 nucleotides match TRBD1. The V and J ends lost 4 bases and 6 bases, in that order; junction bases with no gene match: 10. The germline V gene has CDR1 MDHEN and CDR2 SYDVKM. This CDR3 region has 15 residues.

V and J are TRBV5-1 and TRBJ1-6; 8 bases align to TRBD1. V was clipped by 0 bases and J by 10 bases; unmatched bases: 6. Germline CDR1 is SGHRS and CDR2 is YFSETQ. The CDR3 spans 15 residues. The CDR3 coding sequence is TGCGCCAGCAGCTTGGCGGACAGGGCAGGCTCACCCCTCCACTTT. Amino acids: CASSLADRAGSPLHF. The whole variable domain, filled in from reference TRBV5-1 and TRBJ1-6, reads KAGVTQTPRYLIKTRGQQVTLSCSPISGHRSVSWYQQTPGQGLQFLFEYFSETQRNKGNFPGRFSGRQFSNSRSEMNVSTLELGDSALYLCASSLADRAGSPLHFGNGTRLTVT.

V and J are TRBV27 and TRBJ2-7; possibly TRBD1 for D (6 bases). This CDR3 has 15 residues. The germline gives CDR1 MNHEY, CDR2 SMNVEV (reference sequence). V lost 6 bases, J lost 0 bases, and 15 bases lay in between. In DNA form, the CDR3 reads TGTGCCAGCAGCCGTACAGGGCCGAGCTCCTACGAGCAGTACTTC. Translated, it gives CASSRTGPSSYEQYF.

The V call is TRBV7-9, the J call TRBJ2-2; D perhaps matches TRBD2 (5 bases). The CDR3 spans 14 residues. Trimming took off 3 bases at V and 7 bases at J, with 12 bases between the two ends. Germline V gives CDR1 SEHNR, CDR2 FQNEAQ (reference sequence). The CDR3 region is CASSFFSGNGELFF. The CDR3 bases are TGTGCCAGCAGCTTTTTTTCGGGGAACGGGGAGCTGTTTTTT. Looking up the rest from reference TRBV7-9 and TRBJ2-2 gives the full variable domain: DTGVSQNPRHKITKRGQNVTFRCDPISEHNRLYWYRQTLGQGPEFLTYFQNEAQLEKSRLLSDRFSAERPKGSFSTLEIQRTEQGDSAMYLCASSFFSGNGELFFGEGSRLTVL.

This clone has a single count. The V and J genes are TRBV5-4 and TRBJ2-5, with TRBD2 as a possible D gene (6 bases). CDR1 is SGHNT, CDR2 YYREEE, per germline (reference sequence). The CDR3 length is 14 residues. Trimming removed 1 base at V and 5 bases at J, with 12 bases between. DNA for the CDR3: TGTGCCAGCAGCTTGTTAACGGGGGAGGAGACCCAGTACTTC. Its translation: CASSLLTGEETQYF.

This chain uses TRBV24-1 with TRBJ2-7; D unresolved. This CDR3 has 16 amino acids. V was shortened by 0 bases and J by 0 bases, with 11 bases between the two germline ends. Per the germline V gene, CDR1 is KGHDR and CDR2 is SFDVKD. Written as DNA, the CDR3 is TGTGCCACCAGTGATTTGCGAGGACGGACCTCCTACGAGCAGTACTTC. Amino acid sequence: CATSDLRGRTSYEQYF.

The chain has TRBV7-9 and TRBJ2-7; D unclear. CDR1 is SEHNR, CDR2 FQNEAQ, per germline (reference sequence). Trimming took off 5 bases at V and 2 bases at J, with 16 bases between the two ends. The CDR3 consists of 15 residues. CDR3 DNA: TGTGCCAGCAGCCCCCGGTGGGATAGAACCTACGAGCAGTACTTC. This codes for CASSPRWDRTYEQYF.

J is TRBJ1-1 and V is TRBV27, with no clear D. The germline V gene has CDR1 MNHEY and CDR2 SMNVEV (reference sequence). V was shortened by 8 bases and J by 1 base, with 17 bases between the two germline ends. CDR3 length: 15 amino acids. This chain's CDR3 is CASGKHQAPNTEAFF. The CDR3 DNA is TGTGCCAGCGGTAAACATCAGGCCCCGAACACTGAAGCTTTCTTT.

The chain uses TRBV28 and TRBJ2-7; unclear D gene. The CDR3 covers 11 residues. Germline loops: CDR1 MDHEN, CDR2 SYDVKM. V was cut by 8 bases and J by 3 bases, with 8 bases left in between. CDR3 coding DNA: TGTGCCAGCTTAGAAGACTACGAGCAGTACTTC. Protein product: CASLEDYEQYF.

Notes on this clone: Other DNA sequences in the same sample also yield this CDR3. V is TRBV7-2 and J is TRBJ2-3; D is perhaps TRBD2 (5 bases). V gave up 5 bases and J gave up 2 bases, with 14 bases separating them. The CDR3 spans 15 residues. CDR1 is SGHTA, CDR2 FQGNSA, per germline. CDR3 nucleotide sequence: TGTGCCAGCAGCCTAGGAGGCCTTAACACAGATACGCAGTATTTT. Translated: CASSLGGLNTDTQYF.

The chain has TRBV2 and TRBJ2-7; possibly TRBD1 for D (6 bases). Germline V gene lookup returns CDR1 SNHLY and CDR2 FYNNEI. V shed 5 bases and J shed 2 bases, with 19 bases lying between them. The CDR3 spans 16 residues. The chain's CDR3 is CASSPGHGTYTYEQYF. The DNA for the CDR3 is TGTGCCAGCAGTCCCGGACACGGGACATATACCTACGAGCAGTACTTC. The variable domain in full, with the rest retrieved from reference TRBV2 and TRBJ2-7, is EPEVTQTPSHQVTQMGQEVILRCVPISNHLYFYWYRQILGQKVEFLVSFYNNEISEKSEIFDDQFSVERPDGSNFTLKIRSTKLEDSAMYFCASSPGHGTYTYEQYFGPGTRLTVT.

Here the CDR3 DNA reads TGTGCCAGCAGCCAAGATGAAAGACCCGGGGAGCTGTTTTTT. The encoded protein is CASSQDERPGELFF. This sequence joins TRBV4-2 and TRBJ2-2, with D hard to call. Per the germline V gene, CDR1 is LGHNA and CDR2 is YNFKEQ. CDR3 length: 14 residues. V lost 0 bases, J lost 6 bases, and 8 bases lay in between.

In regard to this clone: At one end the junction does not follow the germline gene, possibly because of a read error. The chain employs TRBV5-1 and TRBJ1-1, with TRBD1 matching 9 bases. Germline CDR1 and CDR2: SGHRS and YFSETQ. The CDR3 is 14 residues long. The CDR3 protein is CASSGGQGIPGAIF. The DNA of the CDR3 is TGCGCCAGCAGCGGCGGACAGGGGATCCCCGGTGCGATCTTT.

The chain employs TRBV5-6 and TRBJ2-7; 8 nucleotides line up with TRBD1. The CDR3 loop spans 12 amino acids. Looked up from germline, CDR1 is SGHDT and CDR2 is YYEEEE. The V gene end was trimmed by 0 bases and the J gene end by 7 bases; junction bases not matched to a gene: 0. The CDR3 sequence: CASSLGQGEQYF. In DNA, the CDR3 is TGTGCCAGCAGCTTGGGACAGGGGGAGCAGTACTTC.

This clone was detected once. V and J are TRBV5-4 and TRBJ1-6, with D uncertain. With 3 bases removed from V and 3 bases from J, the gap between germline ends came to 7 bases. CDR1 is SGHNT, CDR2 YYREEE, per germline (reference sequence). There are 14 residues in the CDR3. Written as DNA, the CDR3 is TGTGCCAGCAGCTCCAACAGCTATAATTCACCCCTCCACTTT. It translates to CASSSNSYNSPLHF.

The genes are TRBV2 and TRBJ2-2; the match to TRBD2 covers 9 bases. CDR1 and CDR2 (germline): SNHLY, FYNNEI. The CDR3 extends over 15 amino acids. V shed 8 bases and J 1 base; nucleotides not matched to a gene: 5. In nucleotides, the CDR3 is TGTGCCAGCGGTAGCGGGGGCCGGAACACCGGGGAGCTGTTTTTT. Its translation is CASGSGGRNTGELFF.

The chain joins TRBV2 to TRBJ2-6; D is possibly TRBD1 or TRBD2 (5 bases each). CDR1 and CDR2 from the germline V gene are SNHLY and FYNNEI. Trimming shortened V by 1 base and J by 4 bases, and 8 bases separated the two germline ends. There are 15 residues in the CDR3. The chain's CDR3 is CASSEEGTGANVLTF. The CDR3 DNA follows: TGTGCCAGCAGTGAAGAAGGGACGGGGGCCAACGTCCTGACTTTC.

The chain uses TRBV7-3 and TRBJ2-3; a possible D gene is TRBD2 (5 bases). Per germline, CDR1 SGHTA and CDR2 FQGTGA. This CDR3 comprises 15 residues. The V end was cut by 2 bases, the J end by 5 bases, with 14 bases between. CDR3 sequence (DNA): TGTGCCAGCAGCTTAGAAGGACTCCAAGGAGATACGCAGTATTTT. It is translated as CASSLEGLQGDTQYF.

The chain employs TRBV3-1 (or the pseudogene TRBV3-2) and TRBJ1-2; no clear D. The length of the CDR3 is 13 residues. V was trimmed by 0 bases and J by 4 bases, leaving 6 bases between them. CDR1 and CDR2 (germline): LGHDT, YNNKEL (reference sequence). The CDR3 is CASSQDRGYGYTF. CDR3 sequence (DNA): TGTGCCAGCAGCCAAGATCGTGGCTATGGCTACACCTTC.

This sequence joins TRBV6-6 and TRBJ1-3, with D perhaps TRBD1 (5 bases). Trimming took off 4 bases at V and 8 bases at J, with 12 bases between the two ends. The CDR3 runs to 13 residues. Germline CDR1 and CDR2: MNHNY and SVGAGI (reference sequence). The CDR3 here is CASSFVGGDTIYF. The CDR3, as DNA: TGTGCCAGCAGTTTTGTGGGAGGGGACACCATATATTTT.

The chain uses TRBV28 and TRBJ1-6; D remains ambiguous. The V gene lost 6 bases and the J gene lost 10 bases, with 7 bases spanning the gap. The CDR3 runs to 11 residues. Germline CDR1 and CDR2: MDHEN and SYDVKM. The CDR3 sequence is CASSRESPLHF. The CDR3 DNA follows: TGTGCCAGCAGCAGAGAATCACCCCTCCACTTT. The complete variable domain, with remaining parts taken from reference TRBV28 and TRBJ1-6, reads DVKVTQSSRYLVKRTGEKVFLECVQDMDHENMFWYRQDPGLGLRLIYFSYDVKMKEKGDIPEGYSVSREKKERFSLILESASTNQTSMYLCASSRESPLHFGNGTRLTVT.

The DNA of the CDR3 is TGCGCCAGCAGCTTGGAACCGACCGGGGAGCTGTTTTTT. Translating gives CASSLEPTGELFF. The chain couples TRBV5-1 to TRBJ2-2; D unclear. This CDR3 has 13 amino acids. The germline V gene encodes CDR1 SGHRS and CDR2 YFSETQ. V was shortened by 0 bases and J by 5 bases, with 5 bases between the two germline ends.